The 24 T cell receptor beta chains below all came from one sample that was sequenced in a study of CD4 T cells in relation to SARS-CoV-2 and coronaviruses. This table comes from immunoSEQ multiplex PCR, and its TCRdb copy is limited to in-frame clones, with some not included. The table includes about 37,000 clones, 70% to 90% detected once. The material sequenced was memory CD4+ T cells from PBMCs. These receptors were collected from an adult with COVID-19.

The chain employs TRBV2 and TRBJ2-1; D assignment may be TRBD1 or TRBD2 (6 bases each). The germline CDR1 and CDR2 sequences are SNHLY and FYNNEI. V lost 4 bases and J 12 bases, leaving 25 bases between the germline ends. This CDR3 has 16 residues. The CDR3 DNA reads as TGTGCCAGCAGTGGAGGCAGGGGACTCTCGACAAGGGGGCAGTTCTTC. Translating gives CASSGGRGLSTRGQFF.

In the case of this clone: Other nucleotide sequences in the sample specify the same CDR3. V and J are TRBV3-1 (or the pseudogene TRBV3-2) and TRBJ1-2, with a weak D call TRBD1 (5 bases). CDR3 size: 13 residues. Germline CDR1 LGHDT, CDR2 YNNKEL (reference sequence). V was cut by 4 bases and J by 8 bases, with 14 bases left in between. The CDR3 DNA sequence: TGTGCCAGCAGCCCGGGGGGGGGAATCGGCTACACCTTC. Its translation: CASSPGGGIGYTF.

The chain has TRBV6-2 or TRBV6-3 and TRBJ1-1, with TRBD1 matching 7 bases. Germline CDR1 and CDR2: MNHEY and SVGEGT. CDR3 length: 14 residues. V gave up 5 bases and J gave up 0 bases; unmatched junction bases: 3. The CDR3 coding sequence is TGTGCCAGCAGTAGGGGACAGATGAACACTGAAGCTTTCTTT. This translates into CASSRGQMNTEAFF.

The chain employs TRBV3-1 (or the pseudogene TRBV3-2) and TRBJ1-6; TRBD1 matches 9 bases. With 6 bases clipped from V and 7 bases from J, the junction kept 4 bases outside the gene matches. Germline V CDR1 and CDR2: LGHDT, YNNKEL (reference sequence). The CDR3 spans 14 residues. The CDR3 bases are TGTGCCAGCAGGGACAGGGGTGGGAATTCACCCCTCCACTTT. Protein sequence: CASRDRGGNSPLHF.

This chain links TRBV29-1 with TRBJ1-5, with TRBD1 as a possible D gene (5 bases). The ends were cut back, 1 base at V and 2 bases at J, with 12 bases in the middle. The CDR3 covers 15 residues. Looked up from germline, CDR1 is SQVTM and CDR2 is ANQGSEA. The chain's CDR3 is CSVEVTAGGNQPQHF. The CDR3 coding sequence is TGCAGCGTTGAAGTGACAGCGGGGGGCAATCAGCCCCAGCATTTT.

V and J are TRBV18 and TRBJ2-7, with D possibly being TRBD1 (5 bases). Trimming cost V 3 bases and J 0 bases, with 18 bases left between them. The CDR3 loop spans 17 amino acids. CDR1 and CDR2 from the germline V gene are KGHSH and LQKENI. The CDR3 loop reads CASSPPTGARSSYEQYF. The CDR3 DNA reads as TGTGCCAGCTCACCCCCAACTGGGGCTCGAAGCTCCTACGAGCAGTACTTC.

This chain connects TRBV6-4 to TRBJ2-1, with 12 positions matching TRBD2. This CDR3 has 19 residues. CDR1 and CDR2 (germline): MRHNA, SNTAGT. The V and J ends lost 6 bases and 0 bases, in that order; junction bases with no gene match: 12. The CDR3 here is CASSTPTSGRPSSYNEQFF. CDR3 sequence (DNA): TGTGCCAGCAGCACGCCTACTAGCGGGAGGCCCAGCTCCTACAATGAGCAGTTCTTC.

The CDR3 loop reads CASWGLIPSDTQYF. For the CDR3, the DNA is TGTGCCAGCTGGGGACTCATTCCTTCGGATACGCAGTATTTT. This chain joins TRBV27 and TRBJ2-3; the D gene is possibly TRBD2 (6 bases). Trimming pared 8 bases from V and 6 bases from J, leaving 18 bases between. The CDR3 consists of 14 residues. Germline V gene sequence: CDR1 MNHEY, CDR2 SMNVEV (reference sequence).

This clone was seen just once. The chain is built from TRBV20-1 and TRBJ1-1; 9 bases map to TRBD1. Germline V lookup: CDR1 DFQATT, CDR2 SNEGSKA (reference sequence). The J segment lost 0 bases and the V segment lost 3 bases, leaving 5 bases of the junction unmatched. CDR3 length: 15 amino acids. In DNA, the CDR3 is TGCAGTGCTAGTTCCGGGACAGGGATGAACACTGAAGCTTTCTTT. Its protein is CSASSGTGMNTEAFF.

This sequence joins TRBV15 and TRBJ2-7; 7 bases agree with TRBD1. V gave up 0 bases and J gave up 4 bases; unmatched junction bases: 6. CDR3 length equals 15 residues. CDR1 LNHNV and CDR2 YYDKDF come from the germline V gene (reference sequence). CDR3 amino acids: CATSRDPDRAYEQYF. CDR3 in DNA: TGTGCCACCAGCAGAGATCCCGACAGGGCTTACGAGCAGTACTTC.

This clone is a singleton in its sample. CDR3 region: CASSPSGERHRQFF. As DNA, the CDR3 is TGTGCCAGCAGTCCATCCGGGGAGCGCCATAGGCAGTTCTTC. This chain joins TRBV28 and TRBJ2-1; possible D gene TRBD2, 5 bases. The CDR3 consists of 14 residues. Between the trimmed V and J ends, which lost 5 bases and 12 bases, there was a span of 20 bases. Germline assignment: CDR1 MDHEN and CDR2 SYDVKM.

This clone showed up just a few times. The rearrangement links TRBV28 to TRBJ1-3, with 9 bases matching TRBD1. This CDR3 has 17 residues. V dropped 5 bases and J dropped 0; count of bases not matched to a gene: 8. Germline V gene data show CDR1 as MDHEN and CDR2 as SYDVKM. The CDR3 loop is CASSRPGQGHSGNTIYF. CDR3 nucleotide sequence: TGTGCCAGCAGTAGACCGGGACAGGGACACTCTGGAAACACCATATATTTT.

The V and J genes are TRBV18 and TRBJ2-2, with D possibly TRBD2 on 5 matching bases. This CDR3 is 15 amino acids long. In germline, CDR1 is KGHSH, CDR2 LQKENI. V was trimmed by 1 base and J by 2 bases, leaving 8 bases between them. For the CDR3, the DNA is TGTGCCAGCTCACCACTAGCGACCAACACCGGGGAGCTGTTTTTT. This codes for CASSPLATNTGELFF.

V and J are TRBV10-2 and TRBJ1-4; no clear D. Germline V gene sequence: CDR1 WSHSY, CDR2 SAAADI. This CDR3 spans 16 amino acids. V lost 4 bases to trimming and J lost 0 bases, with 12 bases between them. CDR3 nucleotide sequence: TGCGCCAGCAGTGGAGGTCCAATCGCAACTAATGAAAAACTGTTTTTT. Protein: CASSGGPIATNEKLFF.

This chain connects TRBV5-1 to TRBJ2-7, with 8 bases matching TRBD2. The germline V gene has CDR1 SGHRS and CDR2 YFSETQ. V lost 5 bases and J lost 2; bases outside the gene matches: 6. The CDR3 runs 14 residues. For the CDR3, the DNA is TGCGCCAGCAGGGAGACTAGCGACACCTACGAGCAGTACTTC. Amino acid sequence: CASRETSDTYEQYF.

The CDR3 spells CASSGPPDRVGVNTGELFF. CDR3 coding DNA: TGTGCCAGCAGCGGCCCCCCGGACAGGGTTGGGGTAAACACCGGGGAGCTGTTTTTT. The J gene is TRBJ2-2, the V gene TRBV9, with TRBD1 matching 8 bases. The CDR3 sequence is 19 residues long. The V gene's germline CDR1 is SGDLS and CDR2 YYNGEE. V shed 3 bases and J 2 bases; nucleotides not matched to a gene: 15. Looking up the rest from reference TRBV9 and TRBJ2-2 gives the full variable domain: DSGVTQTPKHLITATGQRVTLRCSPRSGDLSVYWYQQSLDQGLQFLIQYYNGEERAKGNILERFSAQQFPDLHSELNLSSLELGDSALYFCASSGPPDRVGVNTGELFFGEGSRLTVL.

CDR3 in DNA: TGTGCCAGCAGTGAATCGGGGGGCCGAGCTTTCTTT. Translated: CASSESGGRAFF. The V gene is TRBV6-1, the J gene TRBJ1-1, with D perhaps matching TRBD1 (6 bases). The length of the CDR3 is 12 residues. V was pared by 2 bases and J by 10 bases, with 11 bases between. CDR1 is MNHNS and CDR2 is SASEGT in the germline V gene.

This clone came up a few times. CDR3 sequence (DNA): TGTGCTAGTGGTTTGTGGCCGAACACCGGGGAGCTGTTTTTT. Translating it yields CASGLWPNTGELFF. The chain joins TRBV12-5 to TRBJ2-2; no firm D call. CDR3 length: 14 residues. V gave up 2 bases and J gave up 0 bases, with 4 bases separating them. Germline CDR1 LGHNT, CDR2 FRNRAP. Full variable domain (remainder filled in from reference TRBV12-5 and TRBJ2-2): DARVTQTPRHKVTEMGQEVTMRCQPILGHNTVFWYRQTMMQGLELLAYFRNRAPLDDSGMPKDRFSAEMPDATLATLKIQPSEPRDSAVYFCASGLWPNTGELFFGEGSRLTVL.

The chain joins TRBV10-3 to TRBJ2-3, with D tentatively TRBD1 (5 bases). The CDR3 is made up of 16 amino acids. The germline V gene encodes CDR1 ENHRY and CDR2 SYGVKD. The V end was cut by 2 bases, the J end by 0 bases, with 12 bases between. As DNA, the CDR3 is TGTGCCATCAGTGAGCGAGAAGGGGCTAGCACAGATACGCAGTATTTT. This codes for CAISEREGASTDTQYF.

This chain links TRBV7-9 with TRBJ2-1; D call uncertain. The CDR3 has 13 residues. Germline-derived CDR1 and CDR2 are SEHNR and FQNEAQ (reference sequence). V was pared by 1 base and J by 4 bases, with 5 bases between. CDR3 protein: CASSLEAYNEQFF. DNA for the CDR3: TGTGCCAGCAGCTTAGAGGCTTACAATGAGCAGTTCTTC.

This chain connects TRBV4-1 to TRBJ2-7; tentative D call: TRBD1 (6 bases). There are 16 residues in the CDR3. Germline CDR1 MGHRA, CDR2 YSYEKL. V was pared by 1 base and J by 0 bases, with 13 bases between. CDR3 residues: CASSQGTVPSSYEQYF. In nucleotides, the CDR3 is TGCGCCAGCAGCCAAGGGACAGTGCCTAGCTCCTACGAGCAGTACTTC.

This chain uses TRBV19 with TRBJ2-7; 15 bases align to TRBD2. The J segment lost 4 bases and the V segment lost 5 bases, leaving 3 bases of the junction unmatched. In germline, CDR1 is LNHDA, CDR2 SQIVND (reference sequence). The CDR3 extends over 15 amino acids. The CDR3 coding sequence is TGTGCCAGTAGTCGGACTAGCGGGAGGGTATACGAGCAGTACTTC. Its protein is CASSRTSGRVYEQYF. Supplemented by reference TRBV19 and TRBJ2-7, the full variable domain reads DGGITQSPKYLFRKEGQNVTLSCEQNLNHDAMYWYRQDPGQGLRLIYYSQIVNDFQKGDIAEGYSVSREKKESFPLTVTSAQKNPTAFYLCASSRTSGRVYEQYFGPGTRLTVT.

The V call is TRBV15, the J call TRBJ1-6; D gene ambiguous. Trimming removed 0 bases from V and 10 bases from J, with 16 bases in between. CDR3 length equals 16 residues. Per the germline V gene, CDR1 is LNHNV and CDR2 is YYDKDF (reference sequence). The CDR3 reads CATSRERMATESPLHF. For the CDR3, the DNA is TGTGCCACCAGCAGAGAACGGATGGCGACCGAGTCACCCCTCCACTTT.

The V call is TRBV7-8, the J call TRBJ2-1; possibly TRBD2 for D (6 bases). Germline V CDR1 and CDR2: SGHVS, FQNEAQ. The CDR3 is 17 amino acids. Trimming took 0 bases from V and 0 from J, leaving 12 bases between them. Here the CDR3 reads CASSLAGGTSSYNEQFF. The CDR3 coding sequence is TGTGCCAGCAGCTTAGCGGGCGGGACCAGCTCCTACAATGAGCAGTTCTTC.